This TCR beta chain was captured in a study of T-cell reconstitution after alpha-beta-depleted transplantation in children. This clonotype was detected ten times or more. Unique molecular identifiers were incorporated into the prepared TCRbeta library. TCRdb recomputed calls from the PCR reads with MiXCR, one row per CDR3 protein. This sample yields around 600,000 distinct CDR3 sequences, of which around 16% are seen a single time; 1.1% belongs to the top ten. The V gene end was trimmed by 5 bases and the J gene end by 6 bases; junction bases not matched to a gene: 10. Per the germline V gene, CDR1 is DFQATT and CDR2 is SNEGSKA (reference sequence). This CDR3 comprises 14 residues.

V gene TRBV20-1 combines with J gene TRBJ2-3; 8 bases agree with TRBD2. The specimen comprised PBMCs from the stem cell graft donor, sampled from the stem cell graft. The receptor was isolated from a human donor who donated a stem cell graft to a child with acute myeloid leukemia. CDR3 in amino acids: CSAGAGGRWDTQYF. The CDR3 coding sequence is TGCAGTGCTGGGGCGGGGGGCCGTTGGGATACGCAGTATTTT.